One and the same sample provided the 7 T cell receptor beta chains below, sequenced in a study of shared clonotypes between healthy human individuals. TCRdb keeps only in-frame clones here, not all; method: immunoSEQ multiplex PCR. The table has approximately 1,500,000 clones, roughly 97% seen once; the top ten hold roughly 1.2%. The sample taken for sequencing was naive CD4+ T cells sorted from blood. Regarding subset: CD45RA+ positively selected. Receptor source: a man younger than 40 in good health.

As concerns this clone: This specimen includes other DNA sequences encoding the same CDR3. V and J are TRBV5-1 and TRBJ1-3, with D unresolved. The CDR3 covers 14 residues. CDR1 is SGHRS, CDR2 YFSETQ, per germline. V lost 0 bases to trimming and J lost 0 bases, with 4 bases between them. The CDR3, as DNA: TGCGCCAGCAGCTTGGAAACCTCTGGAAACACCATATATTTT. Its translation is CASSLETSGNTIYF.

The V gene is TRBV19, the J gene TRBJ2-5; perhaps TRBD2 as D (6 bases). The CDR3 runs 14 residues. V lost 0 bases to trimming and J lost 6 bases, with 11 bases between them. Germline V gene lookup returns CDR1 LNHDA and CDR2 SQIVND (reference sequence). This chain's CDR3 is CASSIEVAGQTQYF. The CDR3 coding sequence is TGTGCCAGTAGTATAGAAGTTGCGGGACAGACCCAGTACTTC.

The gene calls are TRBV19 and TRBJ2-1; a possible D gene is TRBD1 (6 bases). The V and J ends lost 5 bases and 2 bases respectively, with 16 bases between them. This CDR3 is built from 16 residues. The V gene's germline CDR1 is LNHDA and CDR2 SQIVND (reference sequence). The chain's CDR3 is CASSPRLGQTYNEQFF. CDR3 DNA: TGTGCCAGTAGTCCGCGGCTCGGACAGACCTACAATGAGCAGTTCTTC.

This chain connects TRBV5-6 to TRBJ1-1, with D possibly being TRBD1 (5 bases). V lost 1 base and J 1 base, leaving 8 bases between the germline ends. The CDR3 is 14 residues long. Germline V gives CDR1 SGHDT, CDR2 YYEEEE. The chain's CDR3 is CASSLITGNTEAFF. The CDR3 nucleotides read TGTGCCAGCAGCTTGATCACAGGGAACACTGAAGCTTTCTTT.

This clone occurred once. Other DNA sequences in the sample encode the same CDR3. J is TRBJ2-2 and V is TRBV18, with TRBD1 matching over 8 bases. This CDR3 spans 15 amino acids. Germline loops: CDR1 KGHSH, CDR2 LQKENI. The trim removed 3 bases at V and 1 base at J, leaving 1 base unmatched. CDR3 sequence reads: CASSPGTGNTGELFF. As DNA, the CDR3 is TGTGCCAGCTCACCGGGGACAGGGAACACCGGGGAGCTGTTTTTT.

The chain links TRBV5-4 to TRBJ2-3; 7 nucleotides match TRBD2. Looked up from germline, CDR1 is SGHNT and CDR2 is YYREEE (reference sequence). Trimming cost V 4 bases and J 0 bases; bases outside gene matches: 8. This CDR3 has 16 residues. CDR3 amino acids: CASSTGTKTSTDTQYF. The CDR3 DNA reads TGTGCCAGCAGCACCGGGACTAAGACTAGCACAGATACGCAGTATTTT.

The chain employs TRBV15 and TRBJ1-2; no firm D call. Between the trimmed V and J ends, which lost 0 bases and 5 bases, there was a span of 22 bases. Looked up from germline, CDR1 is LNHNV and CDR2 is YYDKDF (reference sequence). This CDR3 has 18 amino acids. Here the CDR3 DNA reads TGTGCCACCAGCAGAGACGGCGTCGGGATAGCGGCGGGGTATGGCTACACCTTC. This gives the protein CATSRDGVGIAAGYGYTF.